A single T cell receptor beta chain is shown here with its context. Its antigen is undetermined. Trimming left V 3 bases short and J 5 bases short, with 32 bases between. This CDR3 region has 22 residues. This specimen belongs to a study of CD8 T cells in ankylosing spondylitis. Study results and limitations: In ankylosing spondylitis blood, a motif of roughly 8 highly homologous TCR beta variants appeared characteristic.

It was by quantitative 5'-RACE with molecular barcodes that TCR beta libraries were made. TCRdb analysed the 5' RACE reads with MiXCR anew, one entry per CDR3 protein. Here the sample spans 130,000 to 150,000 distinct CDR3 sequences, 7% to 9% being singletons. The chain combines TRBV7-1 with TRBJ2-6; weak D call: TRBD1 (5 bases). TRBV7-1 carries the ORF label, with uncertain function. The specimen was synovial fluid, either unsorted or a sorted T cell fraction (not recorded which). This TCR came from a male donor with ankylosing spondylitis. Here the CDR3 reads CASSSGSLWGQRPDPRANVLTF. For the CDR3, the DNA is TGTGCCAGCAGCTCTGGGTCCCTCTGGGGCCAACGTCCTGACCCTCGGGCCAACGTCCTGACTTTC.